This TCR beta chain originates from a study of T cell responses to AZD1222 COVID-19 vaccine. Findings and limits, study-wide: Clonal diversity may have been underestimated in mostly white British donors.

Profiled with immunoSEQ multiplex PCR; TCRdb holds only in-frame clones, not every one. The table includes nearly 100,000 clones, roughly 88% detected once. CDR3 size: 13 residues. CDR1 SGHNT and CDR2 YYREEE come from the germline V gene (reference sequence). V was clipped by 3 bases and J by 4 bases; unmatched bases: 3. About this clone: Its antigen is not identified.

The chain recombines TRBV5-4 with TRBJ2-5; TRBD1 matches 7 bases. Sequenced here: peripheral blood, sampled on day 0 of AZD1222 vaccination. The origin of this receptor is an adult in good health. CDR3 amino acids: CASSYRGRETQYF. CDR3 in DNA: TGTGCCAGCAGCTATAGGGGGCGAGAGACCCAGTACTTC.